This T cell receptor beta chain came from a study of siplizumab effects on memory and regulatory T cells. The CDR3 has 14 amino acids. Germline assignment: CDR1 SGHAT and CDR2 FQNNGV. Trimming left V 1 base short and J 4 bases short, with 11 bases between. TCRdb's table, derived via immunoSEQ multiplex PCR, lists solely in-frame clones and lacks some. The data show about 110,000 clones, roughly 94% seen once. The sequence came from a human donor in good health. The J gene is TRBJ2-7, the V gene TRBV11-2, with a weak D call TRBD1 (6 bases). Source material: Tregs sorted from blood. Written as DNA, the CDR3 is TGTGCCAGCAGCTTAGTGGGACAAATTTACGAGCAGTACTTC. Encoded protein: CASSLVGQIYEQYF.